This TCR beta chain was captured in a study of T cells in Graves' hyperthyroidism and ophthalmopathy. Study in general: Pretreatment peripheral blood was obtained at initial diagnosis.

TCR beta CDR3 regions were amplified from RNA. Using the HTBI primer set, a first-round RT-PCR was run on the TCR CDR3. Each CDR3 protein is one row after TCRdb ran MiXCR on the multiplex PCR reads. The sample records about 640,000 distinct CDR3 sequences, around 21% being singletons. In its sample, this clonotype was seen many times. Germline V CDR1 and CDR2: SNHLY, FYNNEI. Between the trimmed V and J ends, which lost 5 bases and 0 bases, there was a span of 19 bases. The CDR3 is 17 amino acids. The V and J genes are TRBV2 and TRBJ1-1; D might be TRBD1 (6 bases). The sequence was obtained from a man aged 25 to 45 with Graves' ophthalmopathy. Sequencing was performed on blood. CDR3: CASSTTNRASMNTEAFF. Here the CDR3 DNA reads TGTGCCAGCAGTACTACCAACAGGGCATCTATGAACACTGAAGCTTTCTTT.